This TCR beta chain originates from a study of T cells in Graves' hyperthyroidism and ophthalmopathy. The CDR3 is made up of 17 amino acids. With 7 bases clipped from V and 5 bases from J, the junction kept 20 bases outside the gene matches. Germline V gene data show CDR1 as SQVTM and CDR2 as ANQGSEA. Each patient was aged 18 to 65 and had newly diagnosed hyperthyroidism of under 2 months' duration. The TCR beta CDR3 regions underwent amplification using RNA transcripts as the source. Carried out on the TCR CDR3, a first-round RT-PCR used the HTBI primer set. TCRdb reprocessed the multiplex PCR reads with MiXCR, giving one entry per CDR3 protein. The sample shows some 600,000 distinct CDR3 sequences, about 15% of them seen only once. Turning to this clonotype: A much larger clone lies a single base off, so this may be a read error.

Source material: blood. This chain uses TRBV29-1 with TRBJ2-1; 7 nucleotides align to TRBD2. This TCR came from a woman aged 25 to 39 with Graves' hyperthyroidism that later progressed to Graves' ophthalmopathy. The DNA for the CDR3 is TGCAGCGCAGAACAGAGGCGGGAGACCCTTCGGAACAATGAGCAGTTCTTC. Amino acids: CSAEQRRETLRNNEQFF.